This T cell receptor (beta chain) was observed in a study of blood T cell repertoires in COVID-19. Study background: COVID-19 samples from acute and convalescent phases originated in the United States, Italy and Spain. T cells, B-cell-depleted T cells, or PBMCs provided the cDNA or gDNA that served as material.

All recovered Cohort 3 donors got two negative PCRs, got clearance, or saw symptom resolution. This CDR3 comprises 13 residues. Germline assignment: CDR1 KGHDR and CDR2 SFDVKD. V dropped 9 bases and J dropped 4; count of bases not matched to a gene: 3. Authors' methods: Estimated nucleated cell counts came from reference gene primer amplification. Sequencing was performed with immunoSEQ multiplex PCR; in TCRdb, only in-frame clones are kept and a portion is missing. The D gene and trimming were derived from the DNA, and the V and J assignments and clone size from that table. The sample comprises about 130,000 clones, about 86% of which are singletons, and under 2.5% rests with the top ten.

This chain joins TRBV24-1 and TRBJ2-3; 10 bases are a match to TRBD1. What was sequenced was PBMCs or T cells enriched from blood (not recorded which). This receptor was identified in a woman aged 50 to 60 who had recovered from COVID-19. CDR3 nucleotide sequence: TGTGCCACCGAGGGACAGGGGTCAGATACGCAGTATTTT. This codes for CATEGQGSDTQYF.